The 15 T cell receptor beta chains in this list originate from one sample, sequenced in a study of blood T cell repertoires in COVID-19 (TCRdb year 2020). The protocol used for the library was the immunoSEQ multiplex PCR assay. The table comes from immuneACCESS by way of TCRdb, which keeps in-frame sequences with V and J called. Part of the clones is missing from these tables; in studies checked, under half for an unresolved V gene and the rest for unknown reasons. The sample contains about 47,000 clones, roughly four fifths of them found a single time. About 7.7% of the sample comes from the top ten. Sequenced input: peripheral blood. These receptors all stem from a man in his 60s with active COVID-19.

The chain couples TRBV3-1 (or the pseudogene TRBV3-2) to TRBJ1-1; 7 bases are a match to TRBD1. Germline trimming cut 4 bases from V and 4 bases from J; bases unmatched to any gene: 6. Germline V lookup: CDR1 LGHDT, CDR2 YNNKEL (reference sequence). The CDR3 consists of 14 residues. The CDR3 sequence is CASSLRQGITEAFF. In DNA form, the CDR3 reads TGTGCCAGCAGCCTCCGACAGGGCATCACTGAAGCTTTCTTT.

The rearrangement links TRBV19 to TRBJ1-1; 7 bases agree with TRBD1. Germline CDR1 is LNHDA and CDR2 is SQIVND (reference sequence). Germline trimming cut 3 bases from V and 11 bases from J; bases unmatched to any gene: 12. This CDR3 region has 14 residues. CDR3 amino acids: CASSIRSSGQAAFF. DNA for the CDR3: TGTGCCAGTAGTATTCGAAGTTCCGGACAGGCGGCTTTCTTT.

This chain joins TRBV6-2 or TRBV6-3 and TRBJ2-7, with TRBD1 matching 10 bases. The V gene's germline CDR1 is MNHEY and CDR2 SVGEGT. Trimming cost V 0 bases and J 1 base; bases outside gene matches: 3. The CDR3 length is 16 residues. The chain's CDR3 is CASSYSRDRGSYEQYF. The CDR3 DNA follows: TGTGCCAGCAGTTACTCCCGGGACAGGGGATCCTACGAGCAGTACTTC.

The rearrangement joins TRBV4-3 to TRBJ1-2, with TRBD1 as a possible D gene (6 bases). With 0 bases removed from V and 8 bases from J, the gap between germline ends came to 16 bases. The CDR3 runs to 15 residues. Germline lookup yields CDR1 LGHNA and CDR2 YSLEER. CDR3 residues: CASSQELGAGRGYTF. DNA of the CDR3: TGCGCCAGCAGCCAAGAACTGGGGGCAGGGAGAGGCTACACCTTC.

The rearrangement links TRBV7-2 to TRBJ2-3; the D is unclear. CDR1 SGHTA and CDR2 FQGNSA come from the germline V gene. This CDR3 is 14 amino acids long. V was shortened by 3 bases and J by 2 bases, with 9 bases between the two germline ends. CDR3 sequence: CASSFGGTTDTQYF. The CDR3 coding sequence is TGTGCCAGCAGCTTCGGCGGTACCACAGATACGCAGTATTTT.

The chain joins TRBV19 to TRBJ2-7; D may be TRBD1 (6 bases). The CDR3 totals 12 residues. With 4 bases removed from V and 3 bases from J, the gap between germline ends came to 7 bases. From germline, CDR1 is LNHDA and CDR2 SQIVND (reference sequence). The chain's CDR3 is CASSTDSYEQYF. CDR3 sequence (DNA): TGTGCCAGTAGTACGGACAGCTACGAGCAGTACTTC.

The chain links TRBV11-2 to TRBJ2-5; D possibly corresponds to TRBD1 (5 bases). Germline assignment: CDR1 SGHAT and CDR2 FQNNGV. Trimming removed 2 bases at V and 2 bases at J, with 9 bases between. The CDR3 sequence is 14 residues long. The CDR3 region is CASSLMTAQETQYF. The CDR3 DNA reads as TGTGCCAGCAGCTTAATGACAGCTCAAGAGACCCAGTACTTC. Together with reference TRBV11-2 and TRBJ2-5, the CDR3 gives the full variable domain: EAGVAQSPRYKIIEKRQSVAFWCNPISGHATLYWYQQILGQGPKLLIQFQNNGVVDDSQLPKDRFSAERLKGVDSTLKIQPAKLEDSAVYLCASSLMTAQETQYFGPGTRLLVL.

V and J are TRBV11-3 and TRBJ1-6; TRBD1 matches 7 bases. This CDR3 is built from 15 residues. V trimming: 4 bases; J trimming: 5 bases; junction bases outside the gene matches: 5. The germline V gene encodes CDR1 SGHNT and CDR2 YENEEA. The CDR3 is CASSSGTVHNSPLHF. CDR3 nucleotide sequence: TGTGCCAGCAGCTCCGGGACAGTTCATAATTCACCCCTCCACTTT.

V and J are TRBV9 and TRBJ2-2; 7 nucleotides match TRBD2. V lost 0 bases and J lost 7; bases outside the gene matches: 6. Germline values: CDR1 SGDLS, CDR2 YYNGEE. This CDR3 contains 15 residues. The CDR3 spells CASSVAGEGNGELFF. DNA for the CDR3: TGTGCCAGCAGCGTAGCCGGGGAGGGAAACGGGGAGCTGTTTTTT.

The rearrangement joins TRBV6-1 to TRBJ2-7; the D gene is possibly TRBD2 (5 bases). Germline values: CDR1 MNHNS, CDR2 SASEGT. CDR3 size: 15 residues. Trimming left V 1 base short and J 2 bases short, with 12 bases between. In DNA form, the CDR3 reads TGTGCCAGCAGTGAAGTTGGAGGCGGTCCCTACGAGCAGTACTTC. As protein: CASSEVGGGPYEQYF.

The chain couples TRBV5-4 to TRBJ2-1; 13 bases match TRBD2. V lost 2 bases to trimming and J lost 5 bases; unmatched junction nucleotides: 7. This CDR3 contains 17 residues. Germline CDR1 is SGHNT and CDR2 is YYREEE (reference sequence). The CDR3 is CASSFGLAGAPNNEQFF. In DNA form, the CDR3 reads TGTGCCAGCAGCTTCGGACTAGCGGGGGCTCCAAACAATGAGCAGTTCTTC.

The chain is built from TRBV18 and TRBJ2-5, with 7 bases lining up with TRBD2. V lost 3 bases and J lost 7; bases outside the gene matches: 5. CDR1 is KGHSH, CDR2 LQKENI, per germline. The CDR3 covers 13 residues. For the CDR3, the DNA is TGTGCCAGCTCACCCCGGGAGGAGGGGACCCAGTACTTC. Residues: CASSPREEGTQYF.

The CDR3 DNA is TGTGCCAGCAGCCCCTCTAGCTCCTGGTATTACAATGAGCAGTTCTTC. Protein: CASSPSSSWYYNEQFF. The chain couples TRBV7-2 to TRBJ2-1, with D possibly matching TRBD2 (5 bases). The CDR3 is made up of 16 amino acids. Trimming stripped 5 bases from V and 4 bases from J, with 18 bases between. Germline values: CDR1 SGHTA, CDR2 FQGNSA.

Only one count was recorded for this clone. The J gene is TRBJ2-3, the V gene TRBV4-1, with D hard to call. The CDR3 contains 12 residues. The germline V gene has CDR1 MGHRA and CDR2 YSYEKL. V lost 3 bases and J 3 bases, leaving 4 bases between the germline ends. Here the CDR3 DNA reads TGCGCCAGCAGCCATTCTACAGATACGCAGTATTTT. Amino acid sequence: CASSHSTDTQYF.

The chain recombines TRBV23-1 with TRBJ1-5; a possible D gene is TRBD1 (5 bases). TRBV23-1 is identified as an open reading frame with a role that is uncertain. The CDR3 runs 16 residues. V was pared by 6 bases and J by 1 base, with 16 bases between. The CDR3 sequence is CASRTDLRASNQPQHF. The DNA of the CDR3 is TGCGCCAGCAGGACAGACCTACGGGCCAGCAATCAGCCCCAGCATTTT.